This TCR beta chain is from a study of T cells in Graves' hyperthyroidism and ophthalmopathy. This CDR3 is 15 amino acids long. Germline CDR1 and CDR2: SGHDT and YYEEEE. V trimming: 3 bases; J trimming: 5 bases; junction bases outside the gene matches: 8. RNA transcripts were the template for amplifying TCR beta CDR3 regions. The HTBI set primed first-round TCR CDR3 RT-PCR. TCRdb reprocessed the multiplex PCR reads with MiXCR, giving one entry per CDR3 protein. This repertoire shows hundreds of thousands of distinct CDR3 sequences, 38% found once; its top ten account for 8.9%. Pregnant or lactating patients were excluded, as were those with uncontrolled infection or other autoimmune disease.

The TCR was taken from a man aged 18 to 29 with Graves' hyperthyroidism. The sample was blood. V and J are TRBV5-6 and TRBJ2-5; 9 bases match TRBD1. The CDR3 bases are TGTGCCAGCAGCTACTACGGGACAGGGTCGGAGACCCAGTACTTC. Protein sequence: CASSYYGTGSETQYF.